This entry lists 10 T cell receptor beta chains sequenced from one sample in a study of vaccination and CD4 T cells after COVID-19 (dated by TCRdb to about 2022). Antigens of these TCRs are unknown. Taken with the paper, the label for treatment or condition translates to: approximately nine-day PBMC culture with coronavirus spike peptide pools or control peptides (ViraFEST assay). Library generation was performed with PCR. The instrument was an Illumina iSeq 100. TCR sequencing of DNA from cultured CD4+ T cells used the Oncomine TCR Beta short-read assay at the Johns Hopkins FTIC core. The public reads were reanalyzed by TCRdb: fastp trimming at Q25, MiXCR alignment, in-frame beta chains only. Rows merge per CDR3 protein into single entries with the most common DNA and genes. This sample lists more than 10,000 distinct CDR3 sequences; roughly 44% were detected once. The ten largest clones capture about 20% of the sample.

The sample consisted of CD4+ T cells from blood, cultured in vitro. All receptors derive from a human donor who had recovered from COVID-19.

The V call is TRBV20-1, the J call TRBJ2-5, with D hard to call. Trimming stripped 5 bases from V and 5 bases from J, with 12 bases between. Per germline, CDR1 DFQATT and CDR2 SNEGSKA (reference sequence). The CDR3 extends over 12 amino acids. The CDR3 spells CSAPHLEETQYF. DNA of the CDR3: TGCAGTGCTCCTCATCTGGAGGAGACCCAGTACTTC.

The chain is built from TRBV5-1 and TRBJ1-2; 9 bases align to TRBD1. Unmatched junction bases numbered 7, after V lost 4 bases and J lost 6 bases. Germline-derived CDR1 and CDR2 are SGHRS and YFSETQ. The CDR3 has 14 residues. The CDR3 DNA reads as TGCGCCAGCAGCCGCACAGGGGGCGCGAATGGCTACACCTTC. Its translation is CASSRTGGANGYTF.

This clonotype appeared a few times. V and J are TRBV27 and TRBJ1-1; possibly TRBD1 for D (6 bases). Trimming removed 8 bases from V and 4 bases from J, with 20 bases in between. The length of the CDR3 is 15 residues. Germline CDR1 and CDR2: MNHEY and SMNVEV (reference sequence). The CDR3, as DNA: TGTGCCAGCGGGGGGTATATCAGGGGAGGCACTGAAGCTTTCTTT. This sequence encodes CASGGYIRGGTEAFF.

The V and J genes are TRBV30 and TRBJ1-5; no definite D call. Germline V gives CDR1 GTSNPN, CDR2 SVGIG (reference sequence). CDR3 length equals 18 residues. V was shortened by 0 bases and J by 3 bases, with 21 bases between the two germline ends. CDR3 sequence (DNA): TGTGCCTGGAGTGTTATGTCACAGTCGGGAGCCCTCAATCAGCCCCAGCATTTT. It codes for CAWSVMSQSGALNQPQHF.

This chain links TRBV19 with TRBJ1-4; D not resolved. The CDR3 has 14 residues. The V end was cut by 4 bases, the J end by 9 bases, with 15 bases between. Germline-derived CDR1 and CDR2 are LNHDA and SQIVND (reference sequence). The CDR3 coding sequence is TGTGCCAGTAGTAACGATCCTTATACGAAAAAACTGTTTTTT. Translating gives CASSNDPYTKKLFF.

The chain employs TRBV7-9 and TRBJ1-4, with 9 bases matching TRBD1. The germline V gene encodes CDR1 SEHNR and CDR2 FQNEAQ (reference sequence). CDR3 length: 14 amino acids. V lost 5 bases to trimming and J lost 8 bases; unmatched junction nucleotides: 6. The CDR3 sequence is CASSLTGGLEKLFF. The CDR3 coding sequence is TGTGCCAGCAGCCTTACAGGGGGCCTAGAAAAACTGTTTTTT.

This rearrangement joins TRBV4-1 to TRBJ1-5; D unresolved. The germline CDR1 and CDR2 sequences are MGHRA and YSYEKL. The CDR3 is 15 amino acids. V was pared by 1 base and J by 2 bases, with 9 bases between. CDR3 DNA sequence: TGCGCCAGCAGCCAAGGTTCAGTGGGCAATCAGCCCCAGCATTTT. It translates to CASSQGSVGNQPQHF.

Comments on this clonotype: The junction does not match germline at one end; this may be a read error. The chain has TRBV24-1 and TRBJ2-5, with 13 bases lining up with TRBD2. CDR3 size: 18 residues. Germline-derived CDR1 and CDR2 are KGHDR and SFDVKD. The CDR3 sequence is CATSDLGTSGVYQGTQYF. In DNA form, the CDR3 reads TGTGCCACCAGTGATTTGGGGACTAGCGGGGTTTACCAAGGGACCCAGTACTTC.

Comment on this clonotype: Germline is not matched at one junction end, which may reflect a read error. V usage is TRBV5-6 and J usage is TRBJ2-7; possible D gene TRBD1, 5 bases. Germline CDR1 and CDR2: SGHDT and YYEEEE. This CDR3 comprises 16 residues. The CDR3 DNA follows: TGTGCCAGCAGCTTTGGGGTAGGACAAGGATCCTTCGAGCAGTACTTC. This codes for CASSFGVGQGSFEQYF.

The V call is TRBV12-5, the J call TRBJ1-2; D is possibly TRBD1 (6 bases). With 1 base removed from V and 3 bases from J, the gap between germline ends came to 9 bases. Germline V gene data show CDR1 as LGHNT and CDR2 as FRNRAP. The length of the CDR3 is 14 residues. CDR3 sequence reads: CASGLGSGDYGYTF. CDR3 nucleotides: TGTGCTAGTGGTTTGGGTTCAGGGGACTATGGCTACACCTTC.